The T cell receptor (beta chain) described here comes from a study of shared clonotypes between healthy human individuals. Overall study: Two women and three men aged 18 to 49 made up the donors.

This CDR3 spans 14 amino acids. Per the germline V gene, CDR1 is SGHTA and CDR2 is FQGNSA. V lost 0 bases, J lost 6 bases, and 9 bases lay in between. With respect to this clone: Different DNA sequences within this sample yield the same CDR3.

The repertoire was sequenced with immunoSEQ multiplex PCR; TCRdb's copy has only in-frame clones and lacks some. The sample records some 2,000,000 clones, around 95% being singletons. The TCR sequence derives from a young man in good health. Material: naive CD4+ T cells sorted from blood. The sample's subset: CD45RA+ positively selected. The chain carries TRBV7-2 and TRBJ1-5, with D unclear. CDR3 nucleotide sequence: TGTGCCAGCAGCTTAGCGGGTGGGGTTCAGCCCCAGCATTTT. This translates into CASSLAGGVQPQHF.